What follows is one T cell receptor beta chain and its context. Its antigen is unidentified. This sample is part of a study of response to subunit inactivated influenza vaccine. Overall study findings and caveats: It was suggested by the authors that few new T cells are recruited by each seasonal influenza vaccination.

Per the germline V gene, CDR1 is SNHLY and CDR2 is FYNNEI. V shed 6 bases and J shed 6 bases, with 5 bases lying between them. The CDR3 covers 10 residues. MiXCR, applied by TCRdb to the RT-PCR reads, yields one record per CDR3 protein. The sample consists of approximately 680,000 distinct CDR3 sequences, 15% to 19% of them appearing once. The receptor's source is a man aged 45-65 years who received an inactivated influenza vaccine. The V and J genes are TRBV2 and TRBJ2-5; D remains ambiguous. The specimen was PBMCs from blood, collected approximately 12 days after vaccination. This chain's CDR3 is CASSRQTQYF. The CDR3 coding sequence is TGTGCCAGCAGCCGGCAGACCCAGTACTTC.